This T cell receptor beta chain came from a study of long-term antiretroviral therapy in people with HIV. Germline V gene data show CDR1 as SGHAT and CDR2 as FQNNGV. The CDR3 covers 17 residues. Trimming at V came to 5 bases and at J to 0 bases, leaving 8 bases not matched to a gene. The immunoSEQ assay was v3.0, run at survey level. Repertoires were generated with immunoSEQ multiplex PCR, while TCRdb's copy carries only in-frame clones and drops some. The profile shows 29,000 or so clones, approximately 95% of them singletons. The sample was unsorted PBMCs, taken 5.3 years after starting antiretroviral therapy. The chain recombines TRBV11-2 with TRBJ2-3, with TRBD2 identical over 10 bases. The TCR was taken from a man aged 25-45 years with HIV. The CDR3, as DNA: TGTGCCAGCAGCCCCGGGACTAGCGACCCTAGCACAGATACGCAGTATTTT. It translates to CASSPGTSDPSTDTQYF. The whole variable domain, remainder taken from reference TRBV11-2 and TRBJ2-3, is EAGVAQSPRYKIIEKRQSVAFWCNPISGHATLYWYQQILGQGPKLLIQFQNNGVVDDSQLPKDRFSAERLKGVDSTLKIQPAKLEDSAVYLCASSPGTSDPSTDTQYFGPGTRLTVL.